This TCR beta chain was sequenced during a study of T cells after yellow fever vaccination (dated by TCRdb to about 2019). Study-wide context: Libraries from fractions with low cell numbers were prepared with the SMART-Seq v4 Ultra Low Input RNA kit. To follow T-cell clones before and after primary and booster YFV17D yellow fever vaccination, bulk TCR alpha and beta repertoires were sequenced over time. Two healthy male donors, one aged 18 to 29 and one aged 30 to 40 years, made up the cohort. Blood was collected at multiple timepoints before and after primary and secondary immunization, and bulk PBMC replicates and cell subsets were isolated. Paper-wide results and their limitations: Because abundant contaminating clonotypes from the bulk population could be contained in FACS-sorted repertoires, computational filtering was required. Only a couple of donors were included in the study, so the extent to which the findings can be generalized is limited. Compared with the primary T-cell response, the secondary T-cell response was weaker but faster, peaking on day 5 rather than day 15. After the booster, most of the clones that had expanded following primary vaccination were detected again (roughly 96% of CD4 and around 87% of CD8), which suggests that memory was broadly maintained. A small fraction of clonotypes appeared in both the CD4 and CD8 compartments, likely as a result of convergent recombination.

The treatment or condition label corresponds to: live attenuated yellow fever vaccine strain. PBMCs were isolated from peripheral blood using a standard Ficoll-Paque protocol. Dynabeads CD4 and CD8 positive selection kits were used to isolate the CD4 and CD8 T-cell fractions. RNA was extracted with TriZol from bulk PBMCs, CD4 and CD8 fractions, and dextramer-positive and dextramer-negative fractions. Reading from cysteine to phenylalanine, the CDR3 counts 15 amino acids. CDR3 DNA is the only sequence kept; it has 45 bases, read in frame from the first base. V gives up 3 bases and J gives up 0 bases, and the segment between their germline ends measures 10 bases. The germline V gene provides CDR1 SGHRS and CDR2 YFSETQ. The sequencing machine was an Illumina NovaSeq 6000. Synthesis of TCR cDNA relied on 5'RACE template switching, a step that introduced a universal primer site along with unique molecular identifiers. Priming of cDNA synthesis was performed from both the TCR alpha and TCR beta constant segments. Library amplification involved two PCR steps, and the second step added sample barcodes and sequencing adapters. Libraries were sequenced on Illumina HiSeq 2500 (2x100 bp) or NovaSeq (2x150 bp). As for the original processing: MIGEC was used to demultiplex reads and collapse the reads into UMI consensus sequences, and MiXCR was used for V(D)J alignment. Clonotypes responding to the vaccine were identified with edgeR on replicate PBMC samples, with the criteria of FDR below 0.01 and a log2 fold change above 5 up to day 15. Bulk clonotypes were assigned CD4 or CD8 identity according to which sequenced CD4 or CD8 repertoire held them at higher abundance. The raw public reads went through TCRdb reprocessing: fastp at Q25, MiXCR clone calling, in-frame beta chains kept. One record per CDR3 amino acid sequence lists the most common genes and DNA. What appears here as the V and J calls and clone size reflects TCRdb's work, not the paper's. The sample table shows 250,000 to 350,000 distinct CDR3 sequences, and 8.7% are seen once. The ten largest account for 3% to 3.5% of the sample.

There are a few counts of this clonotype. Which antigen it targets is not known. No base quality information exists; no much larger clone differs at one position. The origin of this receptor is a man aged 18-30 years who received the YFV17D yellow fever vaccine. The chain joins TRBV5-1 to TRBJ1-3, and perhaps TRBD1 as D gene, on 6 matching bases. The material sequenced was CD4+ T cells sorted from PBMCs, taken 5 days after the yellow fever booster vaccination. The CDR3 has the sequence CASSSSQGSGNTIYF. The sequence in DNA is TGCGCCAGCAGCTCCTCACAGGGCTCTGGAAACACCATATATTTT.